This record covers a single T cell receptor (beta chain). Its antigen is unknown. These data come from a study of T cell responses to AZD1222 COVID-19 vaccine. Study outcomes and limitations: Seropositive at baseline were only 5 to 7 AZD1222 recipients.

Repertoires were generated with immunoSEQ multiplex PCR, while TCRdb's copy carries only in-frame clones and drops some. In the table there are about 28,000 clones, around four fifths of which are singletons. This TCR came from an adult in good health. The sequences come from peripheral blood, collected on day 0 of AZD1222 vaccination.

Here the CDR3 reads CASSQEAGTTDTQYF. The CDR3 DNA sequence: TGCGCCAGCAGCCAAGAAGCGGGAACCACAGATACGCAGTATTTT. This rearrangement joins TRBV4-3 to TRBJ2-3, with 7 bases identical to TRBD2. CDR3 length: 15 amino acids. The germline V gene has CDR1 LGHNA and CDR2 YSLEER. Germline trimming cut 0 bases from V and 2 bases from J; bases unmatched to any gene: 2.